The clone carrying this TCR beta chain was found once. These data belong to a study of blood T cell repertoires in COVID-19. The CDR3 has 22 residues. V lost 0 bases, J lost 0 bases, and 17 bases stayed unmatched. The germline V gene encodes CDR1 LGHNA and CDR2 YSLEER. Individuals drawn from 20 to 25 US areas were about 18 to 90 years old. Authors' processing steps: Estimation of nucleated cell counts was performed using reference gene primer amplification. Data came from immunoSEQ multiplex PCR; TCRdb stores just in-frame clones and leaves some out. From that table come the V and J calls and clone size; the DNA was used to work out D and trimming. This table holds a few hundred thousand clones, 84% found once.

This receptor was taken from a woman between 35 and 50 years old who had recovered from COVID-19. The chain links TRBV4-3 to TRBJ2-4, with 10 bases identical to TRBD2. The sample comprised PBMCs or T cells enriched from blood (not recorded which). CDR3 coding DNA: TGCGCCAGCAGCCAAGACCCGGGGGGAGGACTAGCGGCACAACTAGCCAAAAACATTCAGTACTTC. Encoded protein: CASSQDPGGGLAAQLAKNIQYF.